This TCR beta chain was obtained from a study of beta chain features in type 1 diabetes. Heparinised blood was drawn once per donor, averaging approximately 0.12 L. Central memory, naive, regulatory and stem cell-like memory CD4+ cells were sorted by CD45RO/CCR7/CD25/CD127/CD95/CD27. Only a few counts were recorded for this clone. Antigen specificity is unknown. What was sequenced were expressed TCRB transcripts, since all of the isolated RNA had been reverse transcribed. Here immunoSEQ multiplex PCR was the method, and the copy in TCRdb shows in-frame clones only, minus some. The data show some 640,000 clones, with over 13% seen just once and roughly 0.04% held by the top ten. Study-wide findings and caveats: Relative to healthy donors, patients appeared to have naive, central memory and Treg TCRB repertoires that were more similar. The question of HLA type influencing TCRB rearrangement was one that remained unresolved here. When Type 1 diabetes patients were examined, their TCRB CDR3s proved moderately but significantly shorter in all four CD4+ subsets.

This CDR3 is 14 amino acids long. V was trimmed by 1 base and J by 0 bases, leaving 7 bases between them. In germline, CDR1 is SGHTA, CDR2 FQGTGA. The material sequenced was naive CD4+ T cells from blood. This rearrangement joins TRBV7-3 to TRBJ2-7; perhaps TRBD1 as D (5 bases). The sequence derives from a man between 18 and 29 years old with type 1 diabetes. Written as DNA, the CDR3 is TGTGCCAGCAGCTTAAAGACAGTCTCCTACGAGCAGTACTTC. Protein sequence: CASSLKTVSYEQYF.